The 14 T cell receptor beta chains below come from one sample, sequenced in a study of OX40 agonist ivuxolimab in advanced cancers. Clones were read by immunoSEQ multiplex PCR, and TCRdb kept only the in-frame ones, dropping some. This sample has fewer than 50,000 clones, with around 89% found just once. Here the sequenced sample was CD4+ or CD8+ T cells sorted from blood, taken in a trial of the OX40 agonist ivuxolimab. The receptor source for this set is an adult with an advanced solid tumor such as melanoma, head and neck, liver or kidney cancer.

The chain carries TRBV5-6 and TRBJ1-1; a possible D gene is TRBD1 (5 bases). The CDR3 is made up of 15 amino acids. V lost 6 bases and J 0 bases, leaving 15 bases between the germline ends. The germline V gene encodes CDR1 SGHDT and CDR2 YYEEEE. The CDR3 bases are TGTGCCAGCACCTGGAGCGGCAGGGTGAACACTGAAGCTTTCTTT. It specifies CASTWSGRVNTEAFF.

This clone was counted a single time. This chain uses TRBV9 with TRBJ2-1, with 12 bases that match TRBD2. The CDR3 is 17 residues long. Germline V lookup: CDR1 SGDLS, CDR2 YYNGEE. V shed 0 bases, J shed 4 bases, and the junction held 5 bases outside the gene matches. As DNA, the CDR3 is TGTGCCAGCAGCGTAGGGAGGACTAGCGGGGATTACAATGAGCAGTTCTTC. This translates into CASSVGRTSGDYNEQFF.

The V gene is TRBV9, the J gene TRBJ2-3; 13 nucleotides align to TRBD2. Germline V CDR1 and CDR2: SGDLS, YYNGEE. Trimming took 4 bases from V and 6 from J; bases not matched to a gene: 8. The CDR3 loop spans 16 amino acids. CDR3 loop: CASSSRTSGGHDTQYF. DNA for the CDR3: TGTGCCAGCAGCTCCCGGACTAGCGGGGGTCATGATACGCAGTATTTT. Supplemented by reference TRBV9 and TRBJ2-3, the full variable domain reads DSGVTQTPKHLITATGQRVTLRCSPRSGDLSVYWYQQSLDQGLQFLIQYYNGEERAKGNILERFSAQQFPDLHSELNLSSLELGDSALYFCASSSRTSGGHDTQYFGPGTRLTVL.

The chain couples TRBV7-2 to TRBJ2-1; tentatively, D is TRBD2 (7 bases). The V and J ends lost 4 bases and 0 bases respectively, with 16 bases between them. The germline V gene encodes CDR1 SGHTA and CDR2 FQGNSA. CDR3 size: 17 residues. The CDR3 is CASSSRGGDLSYNEQFF. CDR3 bases: TGTGCCAGCAGCTCCCGAGGGGGGGACCTCTCCTACAATGAGCAGTTCTTC.

The chain uses TRBV7-9 and TRBJ2-1; D gene unclear. This CDR3 spans 14 amino acids. Germline lookup yields CDR1 SEHNR and CDR2 FQNEAQ (reference sequence). V was pared by 3 bases and J by 8 bases, with 14 bases between. CDR3 coding DNA: TGTGCCAGCAGCTTTGGGTACCTAAGCGATGAGCAGTTCTTC. It yields the protein CASSFGYLSDEQFF.

This chain uses TRBV7-2 with TRBJ1-2, with 7 bases identical to TRBD1. Germline V gene data show CDR1 as SGHTA and CDR2 as FQGNSA. There are 16 residues in the CDR3. V lost 2 bases, J lost 1 base, and 7 bases stayed unmatched. In nucleotides, the CDR3 is TGTGCCAGCAGCTTATTTGAGGGGGCCGGTAACTATGGCTACACCTTC. Amino acid sequence: CASSLFEGAGNYGYTF.

The chain couples TRBV19 to TRBJ2-7; D unclear. Trimming pared 5 bases from V and 2 bases from J, leaving 13 bases between. Germline assignment: CDR1 LNHDA and CDR2 SQIVND (reference sequence). The CDR3 spans 14 residues. The CDR3 DNA reads TGTGCCAGTAGTTCCTACCCGGAAACCTACGAGCAGTACTTC. The encoded protein is CASSSYPETYEQYF.

The genes are TRBV27 and TRBJ2-7; D may be TRBD2 (5 bases). Trimming took 1 base from V and 0 from J, leaving 13 bases between them. Germline V gene sequence: CDR1 MNHEY, CDR2 SMNVEV (reference sequence). The CDR3 has 16 residues. CDR3 loop: CASSLYFQAGSYEQYF. DNA of the CDR3: TGTGCCAGCAGTTTATATTTCCAGGCGGGCTCCTACGAGCAGTACTTC.

This clone was detected a few times. This rearrangement joins TRBV19 to TRBJ2-1; TRBD2 matches 8 bases. V lost 6 bases, J lost 3 bases, and 7 bases stayed unmatched. Germline V gene lookup returns CDR1 LNHDA and CDR2 SQIVND (reference sequence). The CDR3 loop spans 15 amino acids. CDR3 nucleotides: TGTGCCAGTAGAACGTATAGCGGGGACTACAATGAGCAGTTCTTC. Its translation: CASRTYSGDYNEQFF.

The CDR3, as DNA: TGCGCCAGCAGCTTCACCGGGGGGAGGTACAATGAGCAGTTCTTC. It translates to CASSFTGGRYNEQFF. The V call is TRBV5-1, the J call TRBJ2-1, with 7 nucleotides matching TRBD2. Trimming removed 2 bases from V and 4 bases from J; junction bases left unmatched: 6. The germline gives CDR1 SGHRS, CDR2 YFSETQ. The CDR3 sequence is 15 residues long.

This clone was seen a handful of times. This chain uses TRBV5-4 with TRBJ1-2; maybe TRBD1 (5 bases). There are 14 residues in the CDR3. Germline V gives CDR1 SGHNT, CDR2 YYREEE (reference sequence). With 6 bases removed from V and 2 bases from J, the gap between germline ends came to 14 bases. The CDR3 sequence is CASTYQGINYGYTF. The DNA for the CDR3 is TGTGCCAGCACCTACCAGGGCATCAACTATGGCTACACCTTC. The variable domain in full, completed from reference TRBV5-4 and TRBJ1-2, reads ETGVTQSPTHLIKTRGQQVTLRCSSQSGHNTVSWYQQALGQGPQFIFQYYREEENGRGNFPPRFSGLQFPNYSSELNVNALELDDSALYLCASTYQGINYGYTFGSGTRLTVV.

The chain recombines TRBV5-1 with TRBJ2-5; 7 bases agree with TRBD1. The CDR3 covers 13 residues. Unmatched junction bases numbered 2, after V lost 4 bases and J lost 2 bases. CDR1 is SGHRS and CDR2 is YFSETQ in the germline V gene. The CDR3 protein is CASSPRGQETQYF. CDR3 in DNA: TGCGCCAGCAGCCCCAGGGGGCAAGAGACCCAGTACTTC.

The gene calls are TRBV5-6 and TRBJ1-2, with D perhaps TRBD1 (6 bases). Trimming stripped 6 bases from V and 3 bases from J, with 15 bases between. The CDR3 length is 14 residues. Germline CDR1 and CDR2: SGHDT and YYEEEE. The CDR3 protein is CASTPAGEYYGYTF. The CDR3 nucleotides are TGTGCCAGCACCCCCGCAGGGGAATACTATGGCTACACCTTC.

The CDR3 is CASSLAQGGYTF. In DNA, the CDR3 is TGTGCCAGCAGCTTAGCGCAGGGTGGCTACACCTTC. This sequence joins TRBV7-9 and TRBJ1-2, with D perhaps TRBD1 (5 bases). The CDR3 runs to 12 residues. Deletions cut 0 bases from V and 7 bases from J, with 6 bases between. Germline CDR1 SEHNR, CDR2 FQNEAQ (reference sequence).